What follows is one TCR beta chain and its context. Its antigen remains unidentified. These data originate in a study of cytomegalovirus exposure and HLA in healthy donors. Study-wide points: Rare TCR sequences predominated, though certain public TCRs were found in many donors.

60 Vbeta and 13 Jbeta primers were used in PCR. Produced via immunoSEQ multiplex PCR; TCRdb's table is partial and in-frame only. Among 200,000 to 250,000 clones listed, almost 70% were seen once. The receptor's source is a man between 40 and 49 years old in good health and CMV-seropositive. Sequencing input: PBMCs.

CDR3 nucleotides: TGTGCCACCGGGGCGGGGCCGACTCTAACCTACAATGAGCAGTTCTTC. It translates to CATGAGPTLTYNEQFF. The V call is TRBV15, the J call TRBJ2-1, with D possibly TRBD2 on 6 matching bases. V was trimmed by 8 bases and J by 2 bases, leaving 19 bases between them. CDR1 and CDR2 (germline): LNHNV, YYDKDF (reference sequence). CDR3 size: 16 residues.